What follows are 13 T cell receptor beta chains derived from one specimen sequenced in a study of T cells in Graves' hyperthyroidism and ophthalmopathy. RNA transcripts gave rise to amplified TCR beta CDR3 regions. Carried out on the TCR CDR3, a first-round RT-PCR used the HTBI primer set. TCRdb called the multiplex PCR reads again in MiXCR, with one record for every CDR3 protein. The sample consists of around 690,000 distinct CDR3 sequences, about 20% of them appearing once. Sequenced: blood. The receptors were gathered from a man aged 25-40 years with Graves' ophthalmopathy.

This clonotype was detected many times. The CDR3 coding sequence is TGTGCCACCAGTGATCATATAGGCAATGAGCAGTTCTTC. This sequence encodes CATSDHIGNEQFF. The chain carries TRBV24-1 and TRBJ2-1, with D unclear. Germline CDR1 reads KGHDR; CDR2 reads SFDVKD. Trimming took 3 bases from V and 6 from J, leaving 8 bases between them. This CDR3 is built from 13 residues.

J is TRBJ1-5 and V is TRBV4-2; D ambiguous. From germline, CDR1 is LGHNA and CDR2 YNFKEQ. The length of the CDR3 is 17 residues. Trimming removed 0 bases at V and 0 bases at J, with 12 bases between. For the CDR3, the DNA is TGTGCCAGCAGCCAAGATGCCGGCAAGTATAGCAATCAGCCCCAGCATTTT. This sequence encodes CASSQDAGKYSNQPQHF.

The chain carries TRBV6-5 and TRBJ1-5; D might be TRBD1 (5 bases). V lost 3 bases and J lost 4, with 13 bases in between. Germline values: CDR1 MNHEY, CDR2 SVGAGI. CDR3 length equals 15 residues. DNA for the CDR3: TGTGCCAGCAGTTATCGGGACTCGGGAAATCAGCCCCAGCATTTT. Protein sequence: CASSYRDSGNQPQHF.

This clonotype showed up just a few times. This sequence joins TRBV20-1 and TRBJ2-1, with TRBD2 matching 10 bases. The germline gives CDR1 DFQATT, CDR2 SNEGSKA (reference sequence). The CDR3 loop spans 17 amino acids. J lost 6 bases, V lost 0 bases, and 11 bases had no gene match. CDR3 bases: TGCAGTGCTAGAGATGGATCGACTAGCGGGCTGGGCAATGAGCAGTTCTTC. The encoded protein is CSARDGSTSGLGNEQFF.

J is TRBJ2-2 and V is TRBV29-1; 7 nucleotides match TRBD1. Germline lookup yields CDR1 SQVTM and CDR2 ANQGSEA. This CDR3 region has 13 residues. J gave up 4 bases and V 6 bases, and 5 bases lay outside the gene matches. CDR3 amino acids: CSVRQGPTGELFF. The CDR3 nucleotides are TGCAGCGTGAGACAGGGTCCCACCGGGGAGCTGTTTTTT.

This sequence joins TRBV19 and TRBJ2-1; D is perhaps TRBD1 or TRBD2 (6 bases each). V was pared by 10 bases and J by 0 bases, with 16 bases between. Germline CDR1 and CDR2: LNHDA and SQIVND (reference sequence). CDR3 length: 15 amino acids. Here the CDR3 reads CATGGGASSYNEQFF. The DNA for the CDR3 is TGTGCCACCGGGGGCGGGGCGAGCTCCTACAATGAGCAGTTCTTC. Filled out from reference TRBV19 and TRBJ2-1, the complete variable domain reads DGGITQSPKYLFRKEGQNVTLSCEQNLNHDAMYWYRQDPGQGLRLIYYSQIVNDFQKGDIAEGYSVSREKKESFPLTVTSAQKNPTAFYLCATGGGASSYNEQFFGPGTRLTVL.

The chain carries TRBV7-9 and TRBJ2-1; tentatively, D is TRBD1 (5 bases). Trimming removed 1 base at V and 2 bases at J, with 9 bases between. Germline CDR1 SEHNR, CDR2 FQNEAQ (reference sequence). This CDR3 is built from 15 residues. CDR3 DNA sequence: TGTGCCAGCAGCTTAGTGCGGACACCCTACAATGAGCAGTTCTTC. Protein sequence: CASSLVRTPYNEQFF.

CDR3 sequence: CASAPGTVYNEQFF. The CDR3 bases are TGTGCCAGCGCCCCCGGGACAGTCTACAATGAGCAGTTCTTC. The V and J genes are TRBV14 and TRBJ2-1, with 7 bases matching TRBD1. The CDR3 is 14 residues long. The V gene end was trimmed by 8 bases and the J gene end by 3 bases; junction bases not matched to a gene: 7. From germline, CDR1 is SGHDN and CDR2 FVKESK.

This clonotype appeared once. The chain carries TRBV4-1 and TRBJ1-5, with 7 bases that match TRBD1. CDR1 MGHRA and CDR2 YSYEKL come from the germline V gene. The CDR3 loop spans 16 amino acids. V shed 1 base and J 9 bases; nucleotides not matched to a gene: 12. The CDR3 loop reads CASSQGGTGEGRPQHF. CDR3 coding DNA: TGCGCCAGCAGCCAAGGAGGAACAGGGGAAGGTCGGCCCCAGCATTTT.

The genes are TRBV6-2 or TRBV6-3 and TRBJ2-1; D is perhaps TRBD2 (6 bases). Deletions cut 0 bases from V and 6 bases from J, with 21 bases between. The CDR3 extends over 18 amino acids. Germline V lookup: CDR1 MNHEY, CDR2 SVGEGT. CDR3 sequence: CASSYSGLTGVLGNEQFF. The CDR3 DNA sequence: TGTGCCAGCAGTTACTCCGGGCTAACGGGAGTATTGGGCAATGAGCAGTTCTTC.

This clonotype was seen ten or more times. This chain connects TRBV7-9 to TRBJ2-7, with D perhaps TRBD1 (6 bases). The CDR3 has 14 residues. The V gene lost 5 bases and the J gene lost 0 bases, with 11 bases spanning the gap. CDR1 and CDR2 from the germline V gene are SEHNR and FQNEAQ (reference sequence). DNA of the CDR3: TGTGCCAGCAGCGGCCGACAGGACTCCTACGAGCAGTACTTC. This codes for CASSGRQDSYEQYF.

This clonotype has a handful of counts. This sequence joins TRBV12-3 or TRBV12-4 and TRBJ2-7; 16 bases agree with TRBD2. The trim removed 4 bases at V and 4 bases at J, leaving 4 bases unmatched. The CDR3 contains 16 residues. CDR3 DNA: TGTGCCAGCAGTTCACCGGGACTAGCGGGAGGGTACGAGCAGTACTTC. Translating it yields CASSSPGLAGGYEQYF.

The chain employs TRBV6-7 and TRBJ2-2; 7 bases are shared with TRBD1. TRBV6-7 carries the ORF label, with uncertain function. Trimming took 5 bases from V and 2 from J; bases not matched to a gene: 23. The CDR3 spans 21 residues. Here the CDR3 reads CASSKHGNPGTEELNTGELFF. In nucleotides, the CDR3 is TGTGCCAGCAGTAAGCACGGAAACCCTGGGACAGAAGAATTAAACACCGGGGAGCTGTTTTTT.